These T cell receptor beta chains were read from a single sample in a study of blood T cell repertoires in COVID-19. Repertoires were generated with immunoSEQ multiplex PCR, while TCRdb's copy carries only in-frame clones and drops some. The table lists hundreds of thousands of clones, over 75% of them singletons. The sequenced material came from PBMCs or T cells enriched from blood (not recorded which). The receptors originated from a woman under 30 who had recovered from COVID-19. Each CDR3 is given with its conserved first and last residue. Each record gives: CDR3 length, V gene, clone size, D gene, J gene, CDR3 protein, CDR3 DNA. D genes are given only for firm matches. Expanded clones get a size class; other rows say once, few or many, or leave the size out.

>15|TRBV19|NA|NA|TRBJ1-1
CASSKLQLMNTEAFF
TGTGCCAGTAGTAAATTGCAGTTGATGAACACTGAAGCTTTCTTT
>14|TRBV7-2|NA|NA|TRBJ1-4
CASSDIEVGEKLFF
TGTGCCAGCAGCGATATTGAGGTTGGAGAAAAACTGTTTTTT
>15|TRBV27|NA|NA|TRBJ2-2
CASSLFGAWTGELFF
TGTGCCAGCAGTTTATTTGGGGCTTGGACCGGGGAGCTGTTTTTT
>11|TRBV30|NA|NA|TRBJ2-5
CAWRRDETQYF
TGTGCCTGGCGGAGGGATGAGACCCAGTACTTC
>13|TRBV27|NA|NA|TRBJ2-3
CASRLLGGDTQYF
TGTGCCAGCAGACTATTGGGGGGAGATACGCAGTATTTT
>15|TRBV9|NA|NA|TRBJ1-1
CASSVGSSDGTEAFF
TGTGCCAGCAGCGTAGGCAGTTCCGATGGCACTGAAGCTTTCTTT
>14|TRBV5-6|NA|TRBD1|TRBJ1-4
CASSFGTVLEKLFF
TGTGCCAGCAGCTTCGGGACAGTCCTTGAAAAACTGTTTTTT
>14|TRBV16|NA|NA|TRBJ1-1
CASSLELRNTEAFF
TGTGCCAGCAGCCTAGAGCTGCGGAACACTGAAGCTTTCTTT
>15|TRBV2|NA|NA|TRBJ1-6
CASSGLSDRSSPLHF
TGTGCCAGCAGCGGCCTGTCGGACAGAAGTTCACCCCTCCACTTT
>15|TRBV27|NA|TRBD2|TRBJ2-2
CASSLYGGGAGELFF
TGTGCCAGCAGTTTATATGGCGGGGGGGCCGGGGAGCTGTTTTTT
>17|TRBV18|NA|TRBD2|TRBJ2-3
CASSPLASGGATDTQYF
TGTGCCAGCTCACCACTGGCTAGCGGGGGGGCCACAGATACGCAGTATTTT
>15|TRBV28|NA|NA|TRBJ1-5
CASTLGGLGNQPQHF
TGTGCCAGCACCCTGGGGGGGTTGGGCAATCAGCCCCAGCATTTT
>15|TRBV7-9|NA|TRBD1|TRBJ1-1
CASSLVGRGHTEAFF
TGTGCCAGCAGCTTAGTGGGCAGGGGGCACACTGAAGCTTTCTTT
>16|TRBV4-2|NA|NA|TRBJ2-3
CASSKGTDRETDTQYF
TGTGCCAGCAGCAAAGGGACCGATAGGGAGACAGATACGCAGTATTTT
>15|TRBV5-1|NA|NA|TRBJ1-2
CASSLLGDTAIGYTF
TGCGCCAGCAGCCTTTTGGGGGACACCGCTATCGGCTACACCTTC
>15|TRBV9|once|TRBD2|TRBJ2-7
CASSALAGTIYEQYF
TGTGCCAGCAGCGCTCTTGCCGGGACTATCTACGAGCAGTACTTC
>14|TRBV27|NA|TRBD1|TRBJ1-6
CASSSQGAYSPLHF
TGTGCCAGCAGTTCCCAGGGGGCTTATTCACCCCTCCACTTT
>18|TRBV21-1|NA|NA|TRBJ1-1
CASSLEGGGSVANTEAFF
TGTGCCAGCAGCCTGGAAGGGGGCGGTTCTGTGGCGAACACTGAAGCTTTCTTT
>14|TRBV19|NA|NA|TRBJ1-2
CASSLHRDGYGYTF
TGTGCCAGTAGTCTACACAGGGACGGCTATGGCTACACCTTC
>16|TRBV4-1|NA|NA|TRBJ2-7
CASSQVEDQGTYEQYF
TGCGCCAGCAGCCAAGTTGAGGACCAGGGAACCTACGAGCAGTACTTC
>14|TRBV5-1|once|NA|TRBJ2-7
CASSLDWSSYEQYF
TGCGCCAGCAGCTTGGACTGGAGCTCCTACGAGCAGTACTTC
>15|TRBV5-1|NA|TRBD1|TRBJ2-3
CASSLRTGQADTQYF
TGCGCCAGCAGCTTACGGACAGGGCAGGCAGATACGCAGTATTTT
>8|TRBV11-2|many|NA|TRBJ2-1
CASSPKFF
TGTGCCAGCAGCCCTAAGTTCTTC
>14|TRBV25-1|once|TRBD1|TRBJ1-4
CAREGTGTNEKLFF
TGTGCCAGGGAAGGGACAGGGACTAATGAAAAACTGTTTTTT
>14|TRBV30|NA|TRBD1|TRBJ1-1
CACPPGTGGTEAFF
TGTGCCTGCCCACCCGGGACAGGGGGAACTGAAGCTTTCTTT
>15|TRBV4-1|NA|TRBD2|TRBJ2-3
CASSQEGSGGDTQYF
TGCGCCAGCAGCCAAGAAGGAAGCGGGGGAGATACGCAGTATTTT
>14|TRBV9|NA|TRBD2|TRBJ2-5
CASSRSGGPETQYF
TGTGCCAGCAGCAGAAGCGGGGGGCCTGAGACCCAGTACTTC
>14|TRBV5-4|NA|NA|TRBJ1-1
CASSLPQGNTEAFF
TGTGCCAGCAGCTTGCCGCAGGGGAACACTGAAGCTTTCTTT